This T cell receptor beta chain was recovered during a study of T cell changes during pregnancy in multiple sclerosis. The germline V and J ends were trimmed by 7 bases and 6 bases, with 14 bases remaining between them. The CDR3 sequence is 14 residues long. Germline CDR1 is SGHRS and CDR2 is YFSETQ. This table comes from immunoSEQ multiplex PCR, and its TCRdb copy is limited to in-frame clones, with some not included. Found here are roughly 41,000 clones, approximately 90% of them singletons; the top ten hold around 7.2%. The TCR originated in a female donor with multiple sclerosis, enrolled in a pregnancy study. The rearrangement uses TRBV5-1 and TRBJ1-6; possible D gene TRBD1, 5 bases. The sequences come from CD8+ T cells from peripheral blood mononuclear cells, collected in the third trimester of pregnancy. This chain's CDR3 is CASGEQGGNSPLHF. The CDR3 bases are TGCGCCAGCGGCGAGCAGGGAGGTAATTCACCCCTCCACTTT.